The clone carrying this T cell receptor beta chain has just a few counts. The data were taken from a study of T-cell memory formation after mild COVID-19. Looking at the study overall: TCR clusters largely stayed donor specific.

Each CDR3 protein is one row after TCRdb ran MiXCR on the 5' RACE reads. The data hold roughly 500,000 distinct CDR3 sequences, with about 20% observed a single time. The receptor comes from an adult woman who had mild COVID-19 (a few samples of this study predate the infection). Cell type and time point are not known. Sample: PBMCs or a T cell subset sorted from them (not recorded which).

The CDR3 protein is CASSLPGQGGQTQYF. The DNA of the CDR3 is TGTGCCAGCAGTCTACCGGGACAGGGGGGCCAGACGCAGTATTTT. The gene calls are TRBV9 and TRBJ2-3, with 11 positions matching TRBD1. The CDR3 totals 15 residues. The germline CDR1 and CDR2 sequences are SGDLS and YYNGEE. V dropped 5 bases and J dropped 9; count of bases not matched to a gene: 11.